The entry below gives a single T cell receptor (beta chain) sequence along with its context. The entry originates in a study of radiotherapy plus CTLA-4 blockade in lung cancer. Clones were read by immunoSEQ multiplex PCR, and TCRdb kept only the in-frame ones, dropping some. Of tens of thousands of clones listed, roughly 86% were seen once; the top ten hold about 0.95%. The material was peripheral blood, obtained from a patient treated with radiotherapy plus ipilimumab. This sequence originates from a human donor with non-small cell lung cancer who had stable disease on radiotherapy plus ipilimumab.

For the CDR3, the DNA is TGTGCCAGCAGCACTCTGGGCGCGGCGGGTGAAAAACTGTTTTTT. It is translated as CASSTLGAAGEKLFF. This sequence joins TRBV11-2 and TRBJ1-4, with unresolved D. The CDR3 covers 15 residues. CDR1 is SGHAT, CDR2 FQNNGV, per germline. V lost 5 bases and J lost 7, with 17 bases in between.